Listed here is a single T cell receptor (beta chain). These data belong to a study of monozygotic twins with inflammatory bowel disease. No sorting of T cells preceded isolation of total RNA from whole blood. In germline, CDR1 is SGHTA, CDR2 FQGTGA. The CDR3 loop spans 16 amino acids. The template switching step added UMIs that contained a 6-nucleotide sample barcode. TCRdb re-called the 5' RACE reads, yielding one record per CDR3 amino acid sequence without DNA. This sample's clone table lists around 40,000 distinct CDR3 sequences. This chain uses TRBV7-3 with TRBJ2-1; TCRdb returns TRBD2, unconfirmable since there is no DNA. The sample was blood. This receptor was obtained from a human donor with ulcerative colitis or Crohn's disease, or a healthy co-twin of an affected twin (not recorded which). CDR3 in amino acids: CASSLLLAGGNREQFF.